These T cell receptor beta chains were read from a single sample in a study of cytomegalovirus exposure and HLA in healthy donors. TCRdb's copy holds only in-frame clones and misses some; the assay was immunoSEQ multiplex PCR. The sample holds roughly 140,000 clones; roughly 80% are singletons and the top ten take approximately 1.1%. The source material was PBMCs. All receptors derive from a female donor in good health and CMV-seronegative. CDR3s include the opening cysteine and the closing phenylalanine or tryptophan. D genes are given only for firm matches. Clone size is not always given. Where it is, it says once, few, many or a class for expanded clones.

j_gene | abundance | v_gene | d_gene | CDR3aa | CDR3nt
TRBJ1-4 | - | TRBV4-2 | - | CASSQDLTSSVKLFF | TGTGCCAGCAGCCAAGATCTTACCAGTTCTGTAAAACTGTTTTTT
TRBJ2-7 | - | TRBV7-6 | TRBD2 | CASSLLAGRPYEQYF | TGTGCCAGCAGCCTCCTAGCGGGAAGGCCCTACGAGCAGTACTTC
TRBJ1-2 | - | TRBV6-1 | TRBD1 | CASSVTGVINGYTF | TGTGCCAGCAGTGTGACAGGGGTTATTAATGGCTACACCTTC
TRBJ1-5 | - | TRBV5-8 | - | CASSRRTNSNQPQHF | TGTGCCAGCAGCAGGCGGACAAATAGCAATCAGCCCCAGCATTTT
TRBJ2-5 | - | TRBV9 | TRBD2 | CASSVGRLAGEETQYF | TGTGCCAGCAGCGTAGGGCGGCTAGCGGGAGAAGAGACCCAGTACTTC
TRBJ2-1 | - | TRBV7-9 | TRBD2 | CASSAGRAYNEQFF | TGTGCCAGCAGCGCCGGGAGGGCCTACAATGAGCAGTTCTTC
TRBJ2-5 | - | TRBV6-6 | TRBD2 | CASSSTREAETQYF | TGTGCCAGCAGTTCGACGCGGGAGGCGGAGACCCAGTACTTC
TRBJ2-7 | - | TRBV7-9 | TRBD1 | CASTQPTGPPYEQYF | TGTGCCAGCACCCAGCCGACAGGGCCTCCCTACGAGCAGTACTTC
TRBJ2-1 | - | TRBV6-1 | - | CASSGAEGVQRYNEQFF | TGTGCCAGCAGTGGGGCGGAGGGAGTTCAGCGGTACAATGAGCAGTTCTTC
TRBJ2-7 | - | TRBV7-9 | TRBD1 | CASSKDRGGSYEQYF | TGTGCCAGCAGCAAAGACAGGGGGGGATCCTACGAGCAGTACTTC
TRBJ2-7 | - | TRBV6-5 | - | CASSLGAGSSYEQYF | TGTGCCAGCAGCCTGGGCGCGGGGAGCTCCTACGAGCAGTACTTC
TRBJ2-1 | medium-sized | TRBV4-1 | - | CASSQEGHQYNEQFF | TGCGCCAGCAGCCAAGAGGGACACCAGTACAATGAGCAGTTCTTC
TRBJ2-1 | - | TRBV6-5 | TRBD2 | CASSYSLAGGEQFF | TGTGCCAGCAGTTACTCTCTAGCGGGAGGTGAGCAGTTCTTC
TRBJ2-7 | - | TRBV29-1 | - | CSVAQGRMYEQYF | TGCAGCGTTGCACAGGGTAGGATGTACGAGCAGTACTTC
TRBJ1-2 | few | TRBV6-1 | TRBD1 | CASSGDRDFNYGYTF | TGTGCCAGCAGTGGCGACAGGGACTTTAACTATGGCTACACCTTC
TRBJ2-5 | - | TRBV27 | TRBD2 | CASSPTTSGQETQYF | TGTGCCAGCAGCCCTACGACTAGCGGACAAGAGACCCAGTACTTC
TRBJ1-5 | - | TRBV4-1 | - | CASSQDLNQPQHF | TGCGCCAGCAGCCAAGATCTCAATCAGCCCCAGCATTTT
TRBJ2-2 | - | TRBV13 | - | CASRLASVTGELFF | TGTGCCAGCAGGCTAGCCTCAGTCACCGGGGAGCTGTTTTTT
TRBJ1-3 | - | TRBV18 | - | CASSPSEGHTIYF | TGTGCCAGCTCACCCTCGGAGGGCCACACCATATATTTT
TRBJ1-1 | - | TRBV9 | - | CASSVGGVNTEAFF | TGTGCCAGCAGCGTCGGGGGAGTGAACACTGAAGCTTTCTTT
TRBJ2-7 | - | TRBV28 | - | CASSLVAGTAGYEQYF | TGTGCCAGCAGTTTAGTCGCCGGGACAGCGGGTTACGAGCAGTACTTC
TRBJ2-1 | - | TRBV19 | - | CASSRIADNNEQFF | TGTGCCAGTAGTAGAATAGCGGATAACAATGAGCAGTTCTTC
TRBJ1-1 | - | TRBV7-9 | TRBD1 | CASSLGWGDRDTEAFF | TGTGCCAGCAGCTTAGGGTGGGGGGACAGAGACACTGAAGCTTTCTTT
TRBJ2-3 | once | TRBV5-1 | TRBD1 | CASSLDRGDTQYF | TGCGCCAGCAGCTTGGACAGGGGTGATACGCAGTATTTT
TRBJ1-5 | - | TRBV4-2 | - | CASSQVSGDNQPQHF | TGTGCCAGCAGCCAAGTGAGCGGAGATAATCAGCCCCAGCATTTT
TRBJ1-2 | - | TRBV29-1 | - | CSALAVLYGYTF | TGCAGCGCCCTCGCAGTTCTCTATGGCTACACCTTC
TRBJ2-3 | - | TRBV28 | - | CASRPQNGVQYF | TGTGCCAGCAGACCTCAGAACGGAGTTCAGTATTTT
TRBJ2-7 | - | TRBV7-9 | - | CASSTKGDSRYEQYF | TGTGCCAGCAGCACCAAAGGGGACTCCCGTTACGAGCAGTACTTC
TRBJ2-5 | - | TRBV2 | TRBD2 | CASSFPLAGDQETQYF | TGTGCCAGCAGTTTCCCGTTAGCGGGAGACCAAGAGACCCAGTACTTC
TRBJ2-1 | - | TRBV18 | - | CASSPPQSYNEQFF | TGTGCCAGCTCACCGCCTCAGTCTTACAATGAGCAGTTCTTC
TRBJ2-7 | - | TRBV10-3 | TRBD2 | CAISPSGSRYEQYF | TGTGCCATCAGTCCTAGCGGGAGTCGCTACGAGCAGTACTTC
TRBJ2-7 | once | TRBV4-2 | - | CASSPAATYEQYF | TGTGCCAGCAGCCCGGCGGCTACCTACGAGCAGTACTTC
TRBJ2-7 | - | TRBV6-6 | TRBD2 | CASSLPSGSPGYEQYF | TGTGCCAGCAGTCTCCCTAGCGGGAGCCCCGGGTACGAGCAGTACTTC
TRBJ1-1 | - | TRBV7-3 | - | CASSLSGDTEAFF | TGTGCCAGCAGCTTAAGCGGGGACACTGAAGCTTTCTTT
TRBJ2-1 | - | TRBV7-9 | - | CASSRLNEQFF | TGTGCCAGCAGCCGTCTCAATGAGCAGTTCTTC
TRBJ2-3 | - | TRBV19 | TRBD2 | CASHPSGTNTDTQYF | TGTGCCAGCCATCCGAGCGGGACTAACACAGATACGCAGTATTTT
TRBJ2-4 | - | TRBV2 | TRBD2 | CASRGLAGGNKNIQYF | TGTGCCAGCAGAGGACTAGCGGGAGGTAACAAAAACATTCAGTACTTC
TRBJ1-4 | - | TRBV5-1 | - | CASSPTGSANEKLFF | TGCGCCAGCAGCCCAACAGGGTCGGCTAATGAAAAACTGTTTTTT
TRBJ2-7 | - | TRBV5-1 | - | CASSLFSLADYEQYF | TGCGCCAGCAGCTTGTTTTCGCTAGCTGATTACGAGCAGTACTTC
TRBJ1-1 | - | TRBV6-5 | - | CASSYSTDLNTEAFF | TGTGCCAGCAGTTACTCGACAGACCTCAACACTGAAGCTTTCTTT
TRBJ1-5 | - | TRBV28 | - | CASSPGGSGQPQHF | TGTGCCAGCAGTCCTGGGGGGTCAGGGCAGCCCCAGCATTTT
TRBJ2-7 | - | TRBV7-6 | - | CASSLGRSSYEQYF | TGTGCCAGCAGCTTAGGGCGGAGCTCCTACGAGCAGTACTTC
TRBJ2-1 | - | TRBV6-5 | TRBD2 | CASRKRTSGSNEQFF | TGTGCCAGTAGGAAAAGGACTAGCGGAAGCAATGAGCAGTTCTTC
TRBJ1-2 | - | TRBV7-9 | TRBD1 | CASSLPQGNRGYTF | TGTGCCAGCAGCTTACCACAGGGGAACCGTGGCTACACCTTC
TRBJ1-5 | - | TRBV5-6 | - | CASSLGGVGQGFNQPQHF | TGTGCCAGCAGCTTGGGGGGGGTAGGGCAGGGCTTCAATCAGCCCCAGCATTTT
TRBJ2-1 | - | TRBV11-1 | - | CASSLDPTGNEQFF | TGTGCCAGCAGCTTAGACCCGACTGGGAATGAGCAGTTCTTC
TRBJ2-3 | - | TRBV7-6 | - | CASSLAVRGLDRADTQYF | TGTGCCAGCAGCTTAGCGGTGCGGGGGCTTGACCGGGCAGATACGCAGTATTTT
TRBJ2-1 | - | TRBV6-5 | TRBD2 | CASSGGAGERSEQFF | TGTGCCAGCAGTGGTGGAGCGGGAGAACGCAGTGAGCAGTTCTTC
TRBJ2-1 | - | TRBV7-8 | TRBD1 | CASSSAYGQGQNNEQFF | TGTGCCAGCAGCTCCGCATACGGACAGGGCCAAAACAATGAGCAGTTCTTC
TRBJ1-3 | - | TRBV28 | - | CASSFEGDGNTIYF | TGTGCCAGCAGTTTTGAGGGGGACGGAAACACCATATATTTT
TRBJ2-1 | - | TRBV7-9 | TRBD2 | CASSSAGGEQFF | TGTGCCAGCAGCTCTGCGGGGGGTGAGCAGTTCTTC
TRBJ2-1 | - | TRBV21-1 | - | CASSPVGLADNEQFF | TGTGCCAGCAGCCCCGTAGGACTAGCGGACAATGAGCAGTTCTTC
TRBJ2-3 | once | TRBV19 | - | CASSIDYSTDTQYF | TGTGCCAGTAGTATCGACTATAGCACAGATACGCAGTATTTT